The 22 T cell receptor beta chains below come from one sample, sequenced in a study of blood T cell repertoires in COVID-19. Profiled with immunoSEQ multiplex PCR; TCRdb holds only in-frame clones, not every one. The sample records approximately 250,000 clones, about 86% being singletons. Source material: peripheral blood. The origin of the receptors is a woman in her seventies with COVID-19, enrolled during active disease.

This clone was recorded only once. The rearrangement links TRBV12-5 to TRBJ1-1, with TRBD1 identical over 7 bases. Germline CDR1 reads LGHNT; CDR2 reads FRNRAP. The V segment lost 7 bases and the J segment 5 bases; nucleotides outside the gene matches: 13. The CDR3 loop spans 15 amino acids. This CDR3 reads CASAPPGGTRTEAFF. CDR3 sequence (DNA): TGTGCTAGTGCCCCACCAGGGGGGACGAGAACTGAAGCTTTCTTT.

V and J are TRBV7-2 and TRBJ2-2, with 9 nucleotides matching TRBD1. V lost 1 base to trimming and J lost 5 bases; unmatched junction nucleotides: 5. The CDR3 extends over 16 amino acids. In germline, CDR1 is SGHTA, CDR2 FQGNSA. In DNA, the CDR3 is TGTGCCAGCAGCTTAGTCGGGACAGGGACAACCGGGGAGCTGTTTTTT. This encodes CASSLVGTGTTGELFF.

This clone was recorded once. The CDR3 loop reads CASSSPTGGTEAFF. The CDR3 coding sequence is TGTGCCAGCAGCTCCCCGACAGGGGGCACTGAAGCTTTCTTT. The chain joins TRBV7-9 to TRBJ1-1; 9 nucleotides match TRBD1. This CDR3 has 14 amino acids. Germline V gene lookup returns CDR1 SEHNR and CDR2 FQNEAQ (reference sequence). V shed 4 bases, J shed 4 bases, and the junction held 4 bases outside the gene matches.

This sequence joins TRBV30 and TRBJ1-1, with 7 bases matching TRBD1. This CDR3 comprises 12 residues. The J segment lost 4 bases and the V segment lost 4 bases, leaving 3 bases of the junction unmatched. Germline V gene lookup returns CDR1 GTSNPN and CDR2 SVGIG (reference sequence). The DNA of the CDR3 is TGTGCCTGGAAGGGGGCGGGCACTGAAGCTTTCTTT. It translates to CAWKGAGTEAFF.

The V gene is TRBV5-1, the J gene TRBJ2-2; a weak D match, TRBD2 (6 bases). There are 15 residues in the CDR3. V lost 0 bases, J lost 3 bases, and 9 bases lay in between. CDR1 is SGHRS, CDR2 YFSETQ, per germline. The CDR3 DNA sequence: TGCGCCAGCAGCTTGGAGGGACTCTACACCGGGGAGCTGTTTTTT. Protein: CASSLEGLYTGELFF.

This clone turned up a few times. The V call is TRBV18, the J call TRBJ1-1; TRBD1 agrees at 10 bases. The J segment lost 3 bases and the V segment lost 1 base, leaving 2 bases of the junction unmatched. Germline-derived CDR1 and CDR2 are KGHSH and LQKENI. CDR3 length: 15 amino acids. As DNA, the CDR3 is TGTGCCAGCTCACCACTCGGACAGGGGGACACTGAAGCTTTCTTT. Amino acid sequence: CASSPLGQGDTEAFF.

The sample holds one count of this clone. The chain recombines TRBV7-2 with TRBJ2-2, with 10 positions matching TRBD2. From germline, CDR1 is SGHTA and CDR2 FQGNSA. The V gene end was trimmed by 0 bases and the J gene end by 5 bases; junction bases not matched to a gene: 12. The CDR3 runs to 19 residues. The CDR3 DNA sequence: TGTGCCAGCAGCTTAGCGCTGAGGCTAGCGGGGGAGCTAACCGGGGAGCTGTTTTTT. Translated, it gives CASSLALRLAGELTGELFF.

This chain connects TRBV5-6 to TRBJ1-2, with 7 bases fitting TRBD1. The CDR3 has 14 amino acids. Losses at the gene ends were 4 bases for V and 2 bases for J; bases not matched to a gene: 5. The germline V gene encodes CDR1 SGHDT and CDR2 YYEEEE. CDR3 residues: CASSPTGPNYGYTF. CDR3 DNA sequence: TGTGCCAGCAGCCCGACAGGGCCCAACTATGGCTACACCTTC. The whole variable domain, remainder taken from reference TRBV5-6 and TRBJ1-2, is DAGVTQSPTHLIKTRGQQVTLRCSPKSGHDTVSWYQQALGQGPQFIFQYYEEEERQRGNFPDRFSGHQFPNYSSELNVNALLLGDSALYLCASSPTGPNYGYTFGSGTRLTVV.

V is TRBV5-5 and J is TRBJ2-1, with TRBD1 matching 9 bases. Losses at the gene ends were 6 bases for V and 0 bases for J; bases not matched to a gene: 7. CDR3 length: 16 residues. Germline V CDR1 and CDR2: SGHKS, YYEKEE (reference sequence). The CDR3 nucleotides read TGTGCCAGCACGCGACAGGGGGGCAGCTCCTACAATGAGCAGTTCTTC. It encodes CASTRQGGSSYNEQFF.

The rearrangement uses TRBV11-3 and TRBJ1-2; D is undetermined. The CDR3 has 15 amino acids. Per germline, CDR1 SGHNT and CDR2 YENEEA. V lost 5 bases to trimming and J lost 1 base, with 14 bases between them. The CDR3 sequence is CASSPPKRLNYGYTF. DNA of the CDR3: TGTGCCAGCAGCCCCCCCAAGCGGCTTAACTATGGCTACACCTTC.

This sequence joins TRBV9 and TRBJ2-5, with 10 positions matching TRBD2. J was trimmed by 2 bases and V by 0 bases; bases with no gene match: 7. The germline V gene encodes CDR1 SGDLS and CDR2 YYNGEE. The CDR3 runs 17 residues. Here the CDR3 DNA reads TGTGCCAGCAGCGTAGGGGCTAGCGGGGGAGGGCAAGAGACCCAGTACTTC. It codes for CASSVGASGGGQETQYF.

As DNA, the CDR3 is TGTGCCACCAGTGATCCTGGGACAGGGGGCGCTGGGGCCAACGTCCTGACTTTC. It encodes CATSDPGTGGAGANVLTF. The gene calls are TRBV24-1 and TRBJ2-6, with 12 bases lining up with TRBD1. This CDR3 is 18 amino acids long. V trimming: 3 bases; J trimming: 2 bases; junction bases outside the gene matches: 4. CDR1 is KGHDR and CDR2 is SFDVKD in the germline V gene.

V is TRBV9 and J is TRBJ2-7; a possible D gene is TRBD2 (5 bases). The CDR3 length is 15 residues. Per the germline V gene, CDR1 is SGDLS and CDR2 is YYNGEE. Trimming shortened V by 0 bases and J by 3 bases, and 13 bases separated the two germline ends. CDR3 bases: TGTGCCAGCAGCGTAGGTTCGGGAAGTGTCTACGAGCAGTACTTC. Its translation is CASSVGSGSVYEQYF.

This chain links TRBV7-2 with TRBJ1-2; 10 nucleotides line up with TRBD1. Germline lookup yields CDR1 SGHTA and CDR2 FQGNSA. This CDR3 has 14 residues. V lost 5 bases, J lost 7 bases, and 7 bases stayed unmatched. For the CDR3, the DNA is TGTGCCAGCAGCGCCCCCGGGACAGGGGTTGGCTACACCTTC. This sequence encodes CASSAPGTGVGYTF.

With regard to this clone: The DNA is left out, because the CDR3 cannot be placed on it with certainty; the CDR3 is given as TCRdb lists it. The chain employs TRBV21-1 and TRBJ2-7; TRBD1 is the table's D call, not checked against the DNA. TRBV21-1 is tagged as a pseudogene. With termini counted, the CDR3 has 16 amino acids. This CDR3 is CASRNSWGQGINEQYF.

J is TRBJ1-2 and V is TRBV30, with D perhaps matching TRBD1 (5 bases). The ends were cut back, 2 bases at V and 0 bases at J, with 13 bases in the middle. Germline V gives CDR1 GTSNPN, CDR2 SVGIG (reference sequence). The CDR3 runs 15 residues. The CDR3 protein is CAWSKTEKSNYGYTF. For the CDR3, the DNA is TGTGCCTGGAGTAAGACAGAGAAATCTAACTATGGCTACACCTTC. Looking up the rest from reference TRBV30 and TRBJ1-2 gives the full variable domain: SQTIHQWPATLVQPVGSPLSLECTVEGTSNPNLYWYRQAAGRGLQLLFYSVGIGQISSEVPQNLSASRPQDRQFILSSKKLLLSDSGFYLCAWSKTEKSNYGYTFGSGTRLTVV.

The J gene is TRBJ2-3, the V gene TRBV6-2 or TRBV6-3; 8 bases fit TRBD2. The CDR3 runs to 16 residues. The V gene's germline CDR1 is MNHEY and CDR2 SVGEGT. The trim removed 2 bases at V and 4 bases at J, leaving 8 bases unmatched. The CDR3 loop reads CASSYGAGGSPDTQYF. CDR3 nucleotides: TGTGCCAGCAGTTACGGGGCGGGGGGCTCGCCAGATACGCAGTATTTT.

The chain is built from TRBV6-5 and TRBJ1-2; D possibly corresponds to TRBD1 (6 bases). Germline CDR1 reads MNHEY; CDR2 reads SVGAGI. The CDR3 contains 13 residues. V lost 5 bases and J lost 6, with 13 bases in between. The CDR3 loop is CASSTRAGDGYTF. As DNA, the CDR3 is TGTGCCAGCAGTACCAGGGCAGGGGATGGCTACACCTTC.

The chain employs TRBV27 and TRBJ1-6; D not resolved. CDR1 and CDR2 (germline): MNHEY, SMNVEV (reference sequence). V was cut by 0 bases and J by 4 bases, with 4 bases left in between. The CDR3 has 14 amino acids. DNA for the CDR3: TGTGCCAGCAGTTTATCACGGTATAATTCACCCCTCCACTTT. It encodes CASSLSRYNSPLHF.

The rearrangement joins TRBV6-5 to TRBJ2-7; tentative D call: TRBD2 (6 bases). CDR3 length: 14 residues. Trimming removed 6 bases at V and 7 bases at J, with 19 bases between. Germline lookup yields CDR1 MNHEY and CDR2 SVGAGI. The CDR3 bases are TGTGCCAGCAGGAGGGAGGAAATAGTATCGGAGCAGTACTTC. This encodes CASRREEIVSEQYF.

Here the CDR3 reads CAWSVPGQGVGQPQHF. The CDR3 region has the DNA TGTGCCTGGAGTGTACCCGGACAGGGCGTGGGTCAGCCCCAGCATTTT. The gene calls are TRBV30 and TRBJ1-5, with 8 bases that match TRBD1. This CDR3 comprises 16 residues. V was clipped by 0 bases and J by 6 bases; unmatched bases: 10. Germline CDR1 and CDR2: GTSNPN and SVGIG (reference sequence).

The J gene is TRBJ2-7, the V gene TRBV6-2 or TRBV6-3; TRBD1 matches at 8 bases. The germline gives CDR1 MNHEY, CDR2 SVGEGT. Germline trimming cut 5 bases from V and 7 bases from J; bases unmatched to any gene: 10. This CDR3 is 14 amino acids long. The chain's CDR3 is CASSDRGPLGEQYF. Here the CDR3 DNA reads TGTGCCAGCAGTGACAGGGGACCCTTGGGGGAGCAGTACTTC.